Listed below are T cell receptor beta chains from one sample, sequenced in a study of blood T cell repertoires in COVID-19. TCRdb's copy holds only in-frame clones and misses some; the assay was immunoSEQ multiplex PCR. The sample holds over 150,000 clones, around nine tenths seen once. Source material: peripheral blood. The receptor source for this set is a woman aged 70-85 years with COVID-19, enrolled during active disease. The CDR3 runs from the conserved cysteine through the conserved F or W. The D gene is left open where the match is weak. A clone size is listed for some rows: how often the clone was seen (once, few, many), or a class if it is expanded.

V gene: TRBV11-2
clone size: NA
D gene: TRBD2
J gene: TRBJ2-1
CDR3 DNA: TGTGCCAGCAGCTTAGCACTAGCGGGGAACAATGAGCAGTTCTTC
CDR3 protein: CASSLALAGNNEQFF

V gene: TRBV5-1
clone size: NA
D gene: NA
J gene: TRBJ1-3
CDR3 DNA: TGCGCCAGCAGCCTGGAGACTTCTGGAAACACCATATATTTT
CDR3 protein: CASSLETSGNTIYF

V gene: TRBV2
clone size: NA
D gene: NA
J gene: TRBJ1-4
CDR3 DNA: TGTGCCAGCAGTAGGTCGGAGAATGAAAAACTGTTTTTT
CDR3 protein: CASSRSENEKLFF

V gene: TRBV18
clone size: NA
D gene: TRBD1
J gene: TRBJ1-2
CDR3 DNA: TGTGCCAGCTCACCGAAGACAGGGGACTATGGCTACACCTTC
CDR3 protein: CASSPKTGDYGYTF

V gene: TRBV6-1
clone size: few
D gene: NA
J gene: TRBJ2-7
CDR3 DNA: TGTGCCAGCAGTGAGACTAGTTTCCCCTACGAGCAGTACTTC
CDR3 protein: CASSETSFPYEQYF

V gene: TRBV5-1
clone size: NA
D gene: NA
J gene: TRBJ1-1
CDR3 DNA: TGCGCCAGCAGCTTGTTTGTGGTAAGAGGCACTGAAGCTTTCTTT
CDR3 protein: CASSLFVVRGTEAFF

V gene: TRBV28
clone size: NA
D gene: TRBD1
J gene: TRBJ2-1
CDR3 DNA: TGTGCCAGCAGTACCAGAGGGGGACAGCACAATGAGCAGTTCTTC
CDR3 protein: CASSTRGGQHNEQFF

V gene: TRBV13
clone size: NA
D gene: NA
J gene: TRBJ1-2
CDR3 DNA: TGTGCCAGCAGCTTATGGGTTTCGCGGGGCATGTATGGCTACACCTTC
CDR3 protein: CASSLWVSRGMYGYTF

V gene: TRBV4-3
clone size: NA
D gene: NA
J gene: TRBJ2-2
CDR3 DNA: TGCGCCAGCAGCCCAAGAGGGTTGACCGGGGAGCTGTTTTTT
CDR3 protein: CASSPRGLTGELFF

V gene: TRBV29-1
clone size: once
D gene: TRBD2
J gene: TRBJ2-2
CDR3 DNA: TGCAGCGTCGACGGACTAGTCGCCGGGGAGCTGTTTTTT
CDR3 protein: CSVDGLVAGELFF

V gene: TRBV21-1
clone size: NA
D gene: NA
J gene: TRBJ1-6
CDR3 DNA: TGTGCCAGCAGCAAAAGAAGACAGGGAAGGGCACCCCTCCACTTT
CDR3 protein: CASSKRRQGRAPLHF

V gene: TRBV3-1/TRBV3-2
clone size: NA
D gene: TRBD1
J gene: TRBJ1-6
CDR3 DNA: TGTGCCAGCAGCCAAACCGGGACAGGGATTTCACCTCTCCACTTT
CDR3 protein: CASSQTGTGISPLHF

V gene: TRBV27
clone size: NA
D gene: NA
J gene: TRBJ2-2
CDR3 DNA: TGTGCCAGCAGGGAGGACGGCACGTCAGTTAGCACCGGGGAGCTGTTTTTT
CDR3 protein: CASREDGTSVSTGELFF

V gene: TRBV30
clone size: NA
D gene: NA
J gene: TRBJ2-7
CDR3 DNA: TGTGCCTGGAGCCCTAGCGAGACCTACGAGCAGTACTTC
CDR3 protein: CAWSPSETYEQYF

V gene: TRBV28
clone size: NA
D gene: NA
J gene: TRBJ2-7
CDR3 DNA: TGTGCCAGCAGTCCCACCCATAGCGTCTACGAGCAGTACTTC
CDR3 protein: CASSPTHSVYEQYF

V gene: TRBV19
clone size: NA
D gene: TRBD2
J gene: TRBJ2-1
CDR3 DNA: TGTGCCACCGGGGGGAAGGGTGGTCACAATGAGCAGTTCTTC
CDR3 protein: CATGGKGGHNEQFF

V gene: TRBV3-1/TRBV3-2
clone size: NA
D gene: NA
J gene: TRBJ1-6
CDR3 DNA: TGTGCCAGCAGCCAAGCAGGTAGGGGTAATAATTCACCCCTCCACTTT
CDR3 protein: CASSQAGRGNNSPLHF

V gene: TRBV28
clone size: NA
D gene: NA
J gene: TRBJ2-7
CDR3 DNA: TGTGCCACAGCACTAATGGGGCAGTCCTACGAGCAGTACTTC
CDR3 protein: CATALMGQSYEQYF

V gene: TRBV29-1
clone size: NA
D gene: TRBD2
J gene: TRBJ2-1
CDR3 DNA: TGCAGCGTTCAAAATAGCGGGATCTACAATGAGCAGTTCTTC
CDR3 protein: CSVQNSGIYNEQFF

V gene: TRBV3-1/TRBV3-2
clone size: NA
D gene: TRBD1
J gene: TRBJ1-2
CDR3 DNA: TGTGCCAGCAGCCACCACAGGGGTGATGGCTACACCTTC
CDR3 protein: CASSHHRGDGYTF

V gene: TRBV29-1
clone size: few
D gene: TRBD2
J gene: TRBJ2-7
CDR3 DNA: TGCAGCGTTGGCGGGAGCTCCTACGAGCAGTACTTC
CDR3 protein: CSVGGSSYEQYF

V gene: TRBV27
clone size: NA
D gene: TRBD1
J gene: TRBJ2-7
CDR3 DNA: TGTGCCAGCACCACCAGGTGGACAGGGCCCTACGAGCAGTACTTC
CDR3 protein: CASTTRWTGPYEQYF

V gene: TRBV5-4
clone size: NA
D gene: NA
J gene: TRBJ2-7
CDR3 DNA: TGTGCCAGCAGCCCTCGCCGGGTCGCTGTCTCCGAGCAGTACTTC
CDR3 protein: CASSPRRVAVSEQYF

V gene: TRBV7-8
clone size: NA
D gene: TRBD1
J gene: TRBJ1-5
CDR3 DNA: TGTGCCAGCAGCTTAGAGCGGACAGGGCCGAGTAATCCATATAGCAATCAGCCCCAGCATTTT
CDR3 protein: CASSLERTGPSNPYSNQPQHF

V gene: TRBV7-9
clone size: NA
D gene: TRBD1
J gene: TRBJ2-1
CDR3 DNA: TGTGCCGAGGAACAGGGGACCTACAATGAGCAGTTCTTC
CDR3 protein: CAEEQGTYNEQFF

V gene: TRBV5-4
clone size: once
D gene: TRBD2
J gene: TRBJ2-5
CDR3 DNA: TGTGCCAGCAGCTCAACCGGGACTAAAGAGACCCAGTACTTC
CDR3 protein: CASSSTGTKETQYF

V gene: TRBV3-1/TRBV3-2
clone size: NA
D gene: TRBD1
J gene: TRBJ1-2
CDR3 DNA: TGTGCCAGCAGCCAAGTTACAGGGGGTTCGTACTATGGCTACACCTTC
CDR3 protein: CASSQVTGGSYYGYTF

V gene: TRBV30
clone size: NA
D gene: TRBD1
J gene: TRBJ2-7
CDR3 DNA: TGTGCCTGCAGAACCGGGACAGGGGCCTCCTACGAGCAGTACTTC
CDR3 protein: CACRTGTGASYEQYF

V gene: TRBV19
clone size: few
D gene: NA
J gene: TRBJ1-2
CDR3 DNA: TGTGCCAGTAGTCCAATGTCGCGTTCCCGCGGGTTCACCTTC
CDR3 protein: CASSPMSRSRGFTF

V gene: TRBV11-2
clone size: NA
D gene: NA
J gene: TRBJ2-3
CDR3 DNA: TGTGCCAGCAGCTTAGTTTCTAGCTGGGCGAACACAGATACGCAGTATTTT
CDR3 protein: CASSLVSSWANTDTQYF

V gene: TRBV7-2
clone size: NA
D gene: NA
J gene: TRBJ2-5
CDR3 DNA: TGTGCCAGCAGCTTAGGGCAGGGTACATCAGGGACCCAGTACTTC
CDR3 protein: CASSLGQGTSGTQYF

V gene: TRBV12-5
clone size: NA
D gene: TRBD1
J gene: TRBJ1-2
CDR3 DNA: TGTGCTAGTGGCCTGGGACAGGCAGAATCCTATGGCTACACCTTC
CDR3 protein: CASGLGQAESYGYTF

V gene: TRBV24-1
clone size: NA
D gene: TRBD1
J gene: TRBJ2-3
CDR3 DNA: TGTGCCACCAGTGAACCGACAGGGGCCACAGATACGCAGTATTTT
CDR3 protein: CATSEPTGATDTQYF

V gene: TRBV10-3
clone size: NA
D gene: NA
J gene: TRBJ2-3
CDR3 DNA: TGTGCCATCAACACGGATGGGCAGGGTATAACAGATACGCAGTATTTT
CDR3 protein: CAINTDGQGITDTQYF

V gene: TRBV7-9
clone size: NA
D gene: TRBD2
J gene: TRBJ2-5
CDR3 DNA: TGTGCCAGCAGCTTAGTAGGGACTAGCTCGGAGACCCAGTACTTC
CDR3 protein: CASSLVGTSSETQYF

V gene: TRBV3-1/TRBV3-2
clone size: NA
D gene: NA
J gene: TRBJ2-6
CDR3 DNA: TGTGCCAGCAGCCAATTTGTCGGACACAGCTCTGGGGCCAACGTCCTGACTTTC
CDR3 protein: CASSQFVGHSSGANVLTF

V gene: TRBV19
clone size: NA
D gene: TRBD2
J gene: TRBJ2-5
CDR3 DNA: TGTGCCAGTAGCCAGGGACTAGTGGAGACCCAGTACTTC
CDR3 protein: CASSQGLVETQYF

V gene: TRBV4-3
clone size: NA
D gene: TRBD1
J gene: TRBJ1-2
CDR3 DNA: TGCGCCAGCAGCCTCCGGGACAGGGGGGACTATGGCTACACCTTC
CDR3 protein: CASSLRDRGDYGYTF

V gene: TRBV19
clone size: NA
D gene: TRBD1
J gene: TRBJ2-2
CDR3 DNA: TGTGCCAGTATGCGAGGACAGGCCAACACCGGGGAGCTGTTTTTT
CDR3 protein: CASMRGQANTGELFF

V gene: TRBV19
clone size: NA
D gene: NA
J gene: TRBJ2-3
CDR3 DNA: TGTGCCAGTAGTCAAACAGGGACCAACACAGATACGCAGTATTTT
CDR3 protein: CASSQTGTNTDTQYF

V gene: TRBV5-1
clone size: NA
D gene: TRBD1
J gene: TRBJ1-2
CDR3 DNA: TGCGCCAGCAGCTTGGACAGGGGGGCCCTCTATGGCTACACCTTC
CDR3 protein: CASSLDRGALYGYTF

V gene: TRBV3-1/TRBV3-2
clone size: NA
D gene: TRBD2
J gene: TRBJ2-2
CDR3 DNA: TGTGCCAGCAGTTCCCTAGCGGGAACCGGGGAGCTGTTTTTT
CDR3 protein: CASSSLAGTGELFF

V gene: TRBV6-5
clone size: NA
D gene: TRBD1
J gene: TRBJ1-5
CDR3 DNA: TGTGCCAGCAACCAACAGGGGAATCAGCCCCAGCATTTT
CDR3 protein: CASNQQGNQPQHF

V gene: TRBV5-6
clone size: NA
D gene: NA
J gene: TRBJ2-2
CDR3 DNA: TGTGCCAGCAGTTCCGGACAGTCGAACACCGGGGAGCTGTTTTTT
CDR3 protein: CASSSGQSNTGELFF

V gene: TRBV5-1
clone size: NA
D gene: NA
J gene: TRBJ1-2
CDR3 DNA: TGCGCCAACACAGGGTTCCATGGCTACACCTTC
CDR3 protein: CANTGFHGYTF

V gene: TRBV2
clone size: NA
D gene: TRBD1
J gene: TRBJ2-2
CDR3 DNA: TGTGCCAGCAGTCAAGGACAGGGGTCAGGGACCGGGGAGCTGTTTTTT
CDR3 protein: CASSQGQGSGTGELFF

V gene: TRBV11-2
clone size: once
D gene: NA
J gene: TRBJ1-2
CDR3 DNA: TGTGCCAGCAGCACCCCGGCGGGGAACTATGGCTACACCTTC
CDR3 protein: CASSTPAGNYGYTF

V gene: TRBV3-1/TRBV3-2
clone size: once
D gene: NA
J gene: TRBJ1-5
CDR3 DNA: TGTGCCAGCAGCCAAGATGGCGGACAGAGCAATCAGCCCCAGCATTTT
CDR3 protein: CASSQDGGQSNQPQHF

V gene: TRBV29-1
clone size: NA
D gene: NA
J gene: TRBJ1-2
CDR3 DNA: TGCAGCGTTGAGGGGGGCTATGGCTACACCTTC
CDR3 protein: CSVEGGYGYTF

V gene: TRBV13
clone size: NA
D gene: TRBD1
J gene: TRBJ2-7
CDR3 DNA: TGTGCCAGCAGCTTAGGCCCAGACAGGGGAAGGCAGTACTTC
CDR3 protein: CASSLGPDRGRQYF